Listed here are 5 T cell receptor beta chains from one sample, sequenced in a study (dated by TCRdb to the early 2010s). The run used an Illumina Genome Analyzer IIx. TCRdb reanalyzed the raw reads on its own, using fastp at Q25 for trimming and MiXCR for clone calling, and kept in-frame beta chains. Each CDR3 protein gets just one entry, which takes the most common genes and DNA from the rows behind it. Counted in this sample were roughly 15,000 distinct CDR3 sequences; approximately 30% of them appeared once. The leading ten clones occupy approximately 16% of the sample. The sequenced sample was blood. The source of these receptors is a human donor.

By share of the sample, this clonotype is medium-sized (0.01 to 0.1%). The V call is TRBV29-1, the J call TRBJ2-2, with D possibly being TRBD1 or TRBD2 (5 bases each). Trimming shortened V by 1 base and J by 1 base, and 10 bases separated the two germline ends. The CDR3 contains 15 residues. Per germline, CDR1 SQVTM and CDR2 ANQGSEA. The CDR3 sequence is CSVEGRGVNTGELFF. CDR3 in DNA: TGCAGCGTTGAAGGGAGAGGGGTGAACACCGGGGAGCTGTTTTTT.

This clonotype has ten or more counts. The chain couples TRBV29-1 to TRBJ2-3; 7 bases match TRBD1. CDR1 SQVTM and CDR2 ANQGSEA come from the germline V gene. V lost 7 bases and J lost 4; bases outside the gene matches: 11. This CDR3 contains 14 residues. This CDR3 reads CSAAGQARADTQYF. The CDR3 region has the DNA TGCAGCGCCGCCGGACAGGCCCGGGCAGATACGCAGTATTTT.

This clonotype was detected ten times or more. J is TRBJ2-5 and V is TRBV4-2; D remains unclear. Germline loops: CDR1 LGHNA, CDR2 YNFKEQ. The CDR3 is 16 amino acids. V lost 1 base, J lost 2 bases, and 14 bases lay in between. This CDR3 reads CASSQGTSNFQETQYF. The CDR3 DNA reads as TGTGCCAGCAGCCAAGGTACATCAAATTTTCAAGAGACCCAGTACTTC.

The rearrangement uses TRBV4-3 and TRBJ2-7, with TRBD2 matching over 7 bases. The V and J ends lost 0 bases and 3 bases, in that order; junction bases with no gene match: 5. This CDR3 is 15 amino acids long. Germline values: CDR1 LGHNA, CDR2 YSLEER. The CDR3 DNA follows: TGCGCCAGCAGCCAAGATATGAGCGGGAACTACGAGCAGTACTTC. This codes for CASSQDMSGNYEQYF.

Note on this clonotype: A read error may account for a junction end that differs from germline. The chain carries TRBV4-1 and TRBJ2-6; no definite D call. The CDR3 is 16 residues long. CDR1 and CDR2 from the germline V gene are MGHRA and YSYEKL. The CDR3 bases are TGCTCCAGCAGCCGCCTCCCCGGGTCTGGGGCCAACGTCCTGACTTTC. Translated, it gives CSSSRLPGSGANVLTF.